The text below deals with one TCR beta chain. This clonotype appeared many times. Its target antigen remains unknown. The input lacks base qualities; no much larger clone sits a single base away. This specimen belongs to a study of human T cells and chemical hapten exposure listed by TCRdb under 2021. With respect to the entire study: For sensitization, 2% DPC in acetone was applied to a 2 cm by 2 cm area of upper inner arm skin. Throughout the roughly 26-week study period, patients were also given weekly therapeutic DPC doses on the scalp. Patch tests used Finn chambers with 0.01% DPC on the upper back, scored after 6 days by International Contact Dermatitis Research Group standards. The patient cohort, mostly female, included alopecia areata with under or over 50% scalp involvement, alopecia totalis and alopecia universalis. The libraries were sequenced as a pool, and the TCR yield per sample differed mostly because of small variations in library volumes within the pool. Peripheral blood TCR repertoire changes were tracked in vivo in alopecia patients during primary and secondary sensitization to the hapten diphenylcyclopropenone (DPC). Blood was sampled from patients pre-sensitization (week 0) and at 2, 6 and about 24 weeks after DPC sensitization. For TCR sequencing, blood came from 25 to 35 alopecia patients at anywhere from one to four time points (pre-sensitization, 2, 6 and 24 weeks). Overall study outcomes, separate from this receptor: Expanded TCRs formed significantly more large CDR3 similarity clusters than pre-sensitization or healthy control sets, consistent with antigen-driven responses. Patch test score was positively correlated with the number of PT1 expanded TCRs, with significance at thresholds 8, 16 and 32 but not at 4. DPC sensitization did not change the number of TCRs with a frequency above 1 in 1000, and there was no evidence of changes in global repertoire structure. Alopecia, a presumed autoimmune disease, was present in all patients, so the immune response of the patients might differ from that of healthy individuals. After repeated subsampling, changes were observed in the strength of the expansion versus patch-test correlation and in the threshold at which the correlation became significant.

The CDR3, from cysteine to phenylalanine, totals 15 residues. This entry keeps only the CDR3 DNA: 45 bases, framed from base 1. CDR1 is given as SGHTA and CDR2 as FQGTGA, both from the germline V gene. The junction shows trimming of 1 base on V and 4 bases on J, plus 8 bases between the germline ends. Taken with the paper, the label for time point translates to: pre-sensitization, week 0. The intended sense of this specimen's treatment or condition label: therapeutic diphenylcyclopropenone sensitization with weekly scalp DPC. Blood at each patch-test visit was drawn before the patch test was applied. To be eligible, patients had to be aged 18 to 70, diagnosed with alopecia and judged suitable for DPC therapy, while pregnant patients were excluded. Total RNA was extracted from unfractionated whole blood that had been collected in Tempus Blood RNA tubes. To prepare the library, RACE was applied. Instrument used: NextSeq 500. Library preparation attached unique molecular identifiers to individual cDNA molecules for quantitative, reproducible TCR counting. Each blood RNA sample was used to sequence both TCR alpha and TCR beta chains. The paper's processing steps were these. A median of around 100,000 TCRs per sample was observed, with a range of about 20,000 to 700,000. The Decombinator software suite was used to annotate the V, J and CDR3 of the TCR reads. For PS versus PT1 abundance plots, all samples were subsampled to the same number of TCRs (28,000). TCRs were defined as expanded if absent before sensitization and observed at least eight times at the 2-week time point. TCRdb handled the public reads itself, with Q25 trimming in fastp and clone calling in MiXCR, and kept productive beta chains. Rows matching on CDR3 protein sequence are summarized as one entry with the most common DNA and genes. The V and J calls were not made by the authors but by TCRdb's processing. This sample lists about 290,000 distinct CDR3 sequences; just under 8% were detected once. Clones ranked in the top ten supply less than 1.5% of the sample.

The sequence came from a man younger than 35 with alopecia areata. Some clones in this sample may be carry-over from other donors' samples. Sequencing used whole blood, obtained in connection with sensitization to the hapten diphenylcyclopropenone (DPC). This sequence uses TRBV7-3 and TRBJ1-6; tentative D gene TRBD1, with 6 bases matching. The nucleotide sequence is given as TGTGCCAGCAGCTTAAGGGGGCGGTATAATTCACCCCTCCACTTT. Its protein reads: CASSLRGRYNSPLHF.